A selection of T cell receptor beta chains follows, all from one sample in a study of STAT5B mutations in CD4+ large granular lymphocyte leukemia. TCRdb's table, derived via immunoSEQ multiplex PCR, lists solely in-frame clones and lacks some. The data hold about 40,000 clones, with roughly 79% observed a single time. Sequenced: CD4+ T cells from blood buffy coats. Receptor source: a human donor in good health. CDR3s include the opening cysteine and the closing phenylalanine or tryptophan. D genes are given only for firm matches. Only part of the rows carry a size: once, few, many, or a class if the clone is expanded.

V gene,clone size,J gene,D gene,CDR3 protein,CDR3 DNA
TRBV18,NA,TRBJ1-3,NA,CASSPPTGGSGNTIYF,TGTGCCAGCTCACCACCGACGGGCGGCTCTGGAAACACCATATATTTT
TRBV29-1,few,TRBJ2-7,NA,CSVGKGAYEQYF,TGCAGCGTCGGGAAGGGGGCCTACGAGCAGTACTTC
TRBV27,NA,TRBJ2-7,TRBD1,CASSLQGVFLYEQYF,TGTGCCAGCAGTTTACAGGGGGTCTTCCTCTACGAGCAGTACTTC
TRBV20-1,NA,TRBJ2-3,NA,CSSFADTQYF,TGCAGTTCCTTCGCGGATACGCAGTATTTT
TRBV2,NA,TRBJ1-1,TRBD1,CASSGQGAGTEAFF,TGTGCCAGCAGTGGACAGGGGGCTGGGACTGAAGCTTTCTTT
TRBV11-3,NA,TRBJ1-1,NA,CASSLGTGKAFF,TGTGCCAGCAGCTTAGGTACCGGAAAAGCTTTCTTT
TRBV5-6,NA,TRBJ1-2,NA,CASSWGKGNYGYTF,TGTGCCAGCAGCTGGGGTAAGGGGAACTATGGCTACACCTTC
TRBV19,NA,TRBJ1-2,NA,CASSIEFGRANYGYTF,TGTGCCAGTAGTATAGAGTTCGGCAGGGCTAACTATGGCTACACCTTC
TRBV5-6,once,TRBJ2-3,NA,CASSRSTSFTDTQYF,TGTGCCAGCAGCCGCTCGACTAGTTTCACAGATACGCAGTATTTT
TRBV5-1,NA,TRBJ2-1,TRBD1,CASSWSGTGDNEQFF,TGCGCCAGCAGCTGGTCCGGGACAGGGGACAATGAGCAGTTCTTC
TRBV5-1,NA,TRBJ1-6,TRBD1,CASGSGQGNSPLHF,TGCGCCAGCGGCTCTGGACAGGGTAATTCACCCCTCCACTTT
TRBV7-6,NA,TRBJ1-2,NA,CASSLGLGRDYGYTF,TGTGCCAGCAGCTTAGGATTGGGCAGGGACTATGGCTACACCTTC
TRBV6-5,NA,TRBJ2-1,NA,CASSLGVFINEQFF,TGTGCCAGCAGTTTAGGGGTCTTTATAAATGAGCAGTTCTTC
TRBV5-1,NA,TRBJ2-2,TRBD2,CASSPRVSGGTGELFF,TGCGCCAGCAGCCCCCGGGTATCGGGGGGTACCGGGGAGCTGTTTTTT
TRBV29-1,few,TRBJ1-1,NA,CSVRLGVNTEAFF,TGCAGCGTTCGATTAGGGGTGAACACTGAAGCTTTCTTT
TRBV2,NA,TRBJ2-3,TRBD2,CASSALLAGADTQYF,TGTGCCAGCAGTGCCCTGCTAGCGGGCGCAGATACGCAGTATTTT
TRBV6-4,once,TRBJ2-3,NA,CASSMERTDTQYF,TGTGCCAGCAGTATGGAACGGACAGATACGCAGTATTTT
TRBV4-3,NA,TRBJ2-1,TRBD2,CASSQGTSPLDEQFF,TGCGCCAGCAGCCAAGGGACTAGCCCGTTGGATGAGCAGTTCTTC
TRBV5-1,NA,TRBJ1-1,TRBD1,CASSGPGQGATEAFF,TGCGCCAGCAGCGGACCGGGACAGGGGGCCACTGAAGCTTTCTTT
TRBV10-3,NA,TRBJ2-5,TRBD2,CAISPSGAETQYF,TGTGCCATCAGTCCTAGCGGGGCTGAGACCCAGTACTTC
TRBV9,NA,TRBJ2-3,TRBD1,CASSDVFLPDRGWTDTQYF,TGTGCCAGCAGCGACGTGTTTCTTCCGGACAGGGGATGGACAGATACGCAGTATTTT
TRBV7-9,NA,TRBJ1-2,TRBD1,CASSPGTGGLNYGYTF,TGTGCCAGCAGCCCAGGGACAGGGGGACTAAACTATGGCTACACCTTC
TRBV5-6,NA,TRBJ2-1,TRBD2,CASSSRTSGRLGEQFF,TGTGCCAGCAGTTCCCGGACTAGCGGGAGGCTGGGTGAGCAGTTCTTC
TRBV6-6,few,TRBJ1-2,NA,CASNNPGTDGYTF,TGTGCCAGCAACAATCCAGGGACGGATGGCTACACCTTC